This T cell receptor (beta chain) is from a study of T cell clones after liver transplantation. Assay: immunoSEQ multiplex PCR; the TCRdb copy retains only in-frame clones and omits some. This sample has fewer than 80,000 clones, with around four fifths found just once. Sequences were derived from CD4+ T cells from blood, sampled 48 months after liver transplant. The TCR sequence derives from a human patient who received a liver transplant. Certain T cells may be donor cells from the graft.

CDR3 DNA sequence: TGCGCCAGCAGCTGGTCCGGGGCGGGAGCGGGAGATACGCAGTATTTT. Translating gives CASSWSGAGAGDTQYF. This chain joins TRBV5-1 and TRBJ2-3; the match to TRBD2 covers 7 bases. Germline trimming cut 3 bases from V and 5 bases from J; bases unmatched to any gene: 12. From germline, CDR1 is SGHRS and CDR2 YFSETQ. The CDR3 has 16 residues.